One sample yielded the 23 T cell receptor beta chains listed below, sequenced in a study of cytomegalovirus exposure and HLA in healthy donors. Libraries were prepared by immunoSEQ multiplex PCR; TCRdb keeps only in-frame clonotypes and omits some of them. This table has more than 250,000 clones, about nine tenths appearing once. The specimen was PBMCs. These receptors came from a woman aged 30 to 39 in good health and CMV-seropositive.

As to this clone: Distinct nucleotide sequences in the sample also encode this CDR3. The rearrangement links TRBV28 to TRBJ2-1; D possibly uses TRBD1 or TRBD2 (6 bases each). Trimming shortened V by 3 bases and J by 10 bases, and 10 bases separated the two germline ends. The germline V gene has CDR1 MDHEN and CDR2 SYDVKM. The length of the CDR3 is 12 residues. In DNA, the CDR3 is TGTGCCAGCAGTTTGTTAGGGGGGGAGCAGTTCTTC. The encoded protein is CASSLLGGEQFF.

Of note for this clone: Other nucleotide sequences from this sample produce the same CDR3. This chain connects TRBV7-2 to TRBJ2-7; D not certain. V dropped 5 bases and J dropped 0 bases, with 2 bases sitting between them. From germline, CDR1 is SGHTA and CDR2 FQGNSA. There are 11 residues in the CDR3. DNA of the CDR3: TGTGCCAGCAGCCTCTCCTACGAGCAGTACTTC. Its protein product is CASSLSYEQYF. The full variable domain, in which reference TRBV7-2 and TRBJ2-7 provide the parts outside the CDR3, is GAGVSQSPSNKVTEKGKDVELRCDPISGHTALYWYRQSLGQGLEFLIYFQGNSAPDKSGLPSDRFSAERTGGSVSTLTIQRTQQEDSAVYLCASSLSYEQYFGPGTRLTVT.

The chain is built from TRBV5-1 and TRBJ2-1, with 8 nucleotides matching TRBD2. CDR3 length: 18 residues. Germline lookup yields CDR1 SGHRS and CDR2 YFSETQ. V shed 0 bases and J 2 bases; nucleotides not matched to a gene: 10. CDR3 sequence: CASSLGYHLAGTYNEQFF. The DNA of the CDR3 is TGCGCCAGCAGCTTGGGATACCATCTAGCGGGCACCTACAATGAGCAGTTCTTC.

V usage is TRBV28 and J usage is TRBJ2-7; possibly TRBD1 for D (6 bases). From germline, CDR1 is MDHEN and CDR2 SYDVKM. The CDR3 is 14 residues long. V was trimmed by 7 bases and J by 1 base, leaving 14 bases between them. The CDR3: CASIPRTDSYEQYF. The CDR3 region has the DNA TGTGCCAGCATCCCAAGGACAGATTCCTACGAGCAGTACTTC. Together with reference TRBV28 and TRBJ2-7, the CDR3 gives the full variable domain: DVKVTQSSRYLVKRTGEKVFLECVQDMDHENMFWYRQDPGLGLRLIYFSYDVKMKEKGDIPEGYSVSREKKERFSLILESASTNQTSMYLCASIPRTDSYEQYFGPGTRLTVT.

The chain links TRBV7-2 to TRBJ2-7; 8 nucleotides line up with TRBD2. This CDR3 spans 15 amino acids. The V segment lost 1 base and the J segment 3 bases; nucleotides outside the gene matches: 5. CDR1 is SGHTA and CDR2 is FQGNSA in the germline V gene. CDR3 coding DNA: TGTGCCAGCAGCTTAGGGACTAGCCTGATCTACGAGCAGTACTTC. Its translation: CASSLGTSLIYEQYF. Using reference TRBV7-2 and TRBJ2-7 for the parts outside the CDR3, the full variable domain is GAGVSQSPSNKVTEKGKDVELRCDPISGHTALYWYRQSLGQGLEFLIYFQGNSAPDKSGLPSDRFSAERTGGSVSTLTIQRTQQEDSAVYLCASSLGTSLIYEQYFGPGTRLTVT.

The rearrangement links TRBV7-9 to TRBJ2-5; D is ambiguous. Germline lookup yields CDR1 SEHNR and CDR2 FQNEAQ (reference sequence). The length of the CDR3 is 14 residues. Trimming shortened V by 0 bases and J by 5 bases, and 10 bases separated the two germline ends. DNA of the CDR3: TGTGCCAGCAGCTTAGCGCCCGTATTGGAGACCCAGTACTTC. Its translation is CASSLAPVLETQYF. The full variable domain, with the rest looked up from reference TRBV7-9 and TRBJ2-5, is DTGVSQNPRHKITKRGQNVTFRCDPISEHNRLYWYRQTLGQGPEFLTYFQNEAQLEKSRLLSDRFSAERPKGSFSTLEIQRTEQGDSAMYLCASSLAPVLETQYFGPGTRLLVL.

The CDR3 region is CASSYTVNTEAFF. In DNA form, the CDR3 reads TGTGCCAGCAGTTACACGGTGAACACTGAAGCTTTCTTT. This chain uses TRBV27 with TRBJ1-1, with D unclear. V was trimmed by 4 bases and J by 0 bases, leaving 6 bases between them. Germline values: CDR1 MNHEY, CDR2 SMNVEV (reference sequence). CDR3 length equals 13 residues.

This clone turned up a few times. The rearrangement joins TRBV11-1 to TRBJ1-2; TRBD1 might be the D (6 bases). The germline V and J ends were trimmed by 1 base and 8 bases, with 11 bases remaining between them. Germline CDR1 and CDR2: SGHAT and FQDESV (reference sequence). CDR3 length: 13 amino acids. CDR3 bases: TGTGCCAGCAGCTTAGTAGGGACACCCGGCTACACCTTC. Amino acids: CASSLVGTPGYTF.

V is TRBV11-2 and J is TRBJ2-7, with unresolved D. V shed 5 bases and J shed 7 bases, with 9 bases lying between them. CDR3 length equals 11 residues. Germline V gene data show CDR1 as SGHAT and CDR2 as FQNNGV. The CDR3 sequence is CASSVSYEQYF. CDR3 in DNA: TGTGCCAGCAGCGTTTCGTATGAGCAGTACTTC.

V and J are TRBV19 and TRBJ2-2; 9 bases are shared with TRBD2. The CDR3 totals 16 residues. Germline V gene lookup returns CDR1 LNHDA and CDR2 SQIVND (reference sequence). V was pared by 6 bases and J by 8 bases, with 13 bases of the junction left unmatched. The CDR3 DNA reads as TGTGCCAGTAGAGACAGGGCTAGCGGGGTGGCAGGGGAGCTGTTTTTT. Translation gives CASRDRASGVAGELFF.

V usage is TRBV28 and J usage is TRBJ2-7, with TRBD2 matching 10 bases. CDR1 is MDHEN, CDR2 SYDVKM, per germline. V shed 4 bases and J 2 bases; nucleotides not matched to a gene: 5. The CDR3 spans 15 residues. The CDR3 DNA reads TGTGCCAGCAGTTCCGGACTAGCGGAAACCTACGAGCAGTACTTC. Translating it yields CASSSGLAETYEQYF.

The CDR3 DNA is TGTGCCAGCATAGGGAACCCCACAGATACGCAGTATTTT. Translated, it gives CASIGNPTDTQYF. This sequence joins TRBV6-1 and TRBJ2-3; D is ambiguous. V gave up 7 bases and J gave up 2 bases, with 10 bases separating them. The CDR3 has 13 amino acids. CDR1 and CDR2 from the germline V gene are MNHNS and SASEGT.

V is TRBV5-1 and J is TRBJ1-1; D remains unclear. The germline V gene has CDR1 SGHRS and CDR2 YFSETQ. This CDR3 is 14 amino acids long. Trimming shortened V by 7 bases and J by 3 bases, and 16 bases separated the two germline ends. Here the CDR3 reads CASFTPGRDTEAFF. In nucleotides, the CDR3 is TGCGCCAGCTTCACCCCGGGTAGGGACACTGAAGCTTTCTTT.

This clone was recorded only once. This chain links TRBV30 with TRBJ1-1; D remains ambiguous. Trimming pared 2 bases from V and 3 bases from J, leaving 10 bases between. The CDR3 consists of 13 residues. The germline CDR1 and CDR2 sequences are GTSNPN and SVGIG (reference sequence). For the CDR3, the DNA is TGTGCCTGGAGTAAAGAAGGGTACACTGAAGCTTTCTTT. It specifies CAWSKEGYTEAFF.

This clone was recorded once. This chain joins TRBV27 and TRBJ1-5; the D is unclear. V was pared by 2 bases and J by 0 bases, with 26 bases between. The CDR3 has 21 amino acids. Germline V gene data show CDR1 as MNHEY and CDR2 as SMNVEV (reference sequence). CDR3 protein: CASSLRAVLGARPYSNQPQHF. For the CDR3, the DNA is TGTGCCAGCAGTTTAAGGGCTGTCTTGGGCGCCAGGCCTTATAGCAATCAGCCCCAGCATTTT.

This clone was recorded once. The chain couples TRBV29-1 to TRBJ1-1; TRBD1 is a possible D gene (6 bases). With 5 bases removed from V and 1 base from J, the gap between germline ends came to 11 bases. The CDR3 consists of 13 residues. Germline V gene data show CDR1 as SQVTM and CDR2 as ANQGSEA. CDR3: CSVPGHKNTEAFF. As DNA, the CDR3 is TGCAGCGTTCCGGGACATAAGAACACTGAAGCTTTCTTT.

The rearrangement links TRBV7-9 to TRBJ2-1; D ambiguous. CDR3 length equals 14 residues. Per germline, CDR1 SEHNR and CDR2 FQNEAQ (reference sequence). Trimming left V 1 base short and J 5 bases short, with 9 bases between. CDR3 sequence reads: CASSLVALNNEQFF. The DNA of the CDR3 is TGTGCCAGCAGCTTAGTAGCACTAAACAATGAGCAGTTCTTC.

The genes are TRBV18 and TRBJ2-3; TRBD2 matches 10 bases. The CDR3 has 19 residues. The junction had 11 bases not matched to a gene; V was cut back by 2 bases and J by 0 bases. Germline-derived CDR1 and CDR2 are KGHSH and LQKENI. The CDR3 nucleotides read TGTGCCAGCTCACCATTGGCTAGCGGGGGAACCACTAGCACAGATACGCAGTATTTT. It specifies CASSPLASGGTTSTDTQYF.

This clone was detected once. The genes are TRBV29-1 and TRBJ2-2; D call uncertain. Trimming removed 8 bases at V and 1 base at J, with 8 bases between. This CDR3 contains 12 residues. Germline V gene lookup returns CDR1 SQVTM and CDR2 ANQGSEA. The CDR3 sequence: CSFVGNTGELFF. Written as DNA, the CDR3 is TGCAGCTTTGTCGGGAACACCGGGGAGCTGTTTTTT.

The chain employs TRBV7-8 and TRBJ1-2; 7 bases are shared with TRBD1. With 5 bases clipped from V and 7 bases from J, the junction kept 7 bases outside the gene matches. The CDR3 totals 13 residues. The germline V gene encodes CDR1 SGHVS and CDR2 FQNEAQ. The CDR3 DNA is TGTGCCAGCAGCAATCGATCAGGGGGTGGCTACACCTTC. Its translation is CASSNRSGGGYTF.

The J gene is TRBJ2-5, the V gene TRBV9; 11 bases agree with TRBD2. Germline CDR1 and CDR2: SGDLS and YYNGEE. The V gene end was trimmed by 3 bases and the J gene end by 5 bases; junction bases not matched to a gene: 6. The CDR3 spans 15 residues. This chain's CDR3 is CASSALAGGWETQYF. CDR3 coding DNA: TGTGCCAGCAGCGCCCTAGCGGGAGGATGGGAGACCCAGTACTTC.

V usage is TRBV5-6 and J usage is TRBJ1-1, with D possibly TRBD1 on 6 matching bases. The CDR3 runs to 15 residues. CDR1 and CDR2 from the germline V gene are SGHDT and YYEEEE. V was pared by 2 bases and J by 0 bases, with 11 bases between. Here the CDR3 reads CASSLGQGMNTEAFF. In DNA form, the CDR3 reads TGTGCCAGCAGCTTAGGGCAGGGGATGAACACTGAAGCTTTCTTT.

This clone was observed a few times. The chain couples TRBV30 to TRBJ1-6; D not certain. The CDR3 has 16 residues. Per the germline V gene, CDR1 is GTSNPN and CDR2 is SVGIG (reference sequence). Trimming left V 2 bases short and J 9 bases short, with 20 bases between. The CDR3 DNA sequence: TGTGCCTGGAGTCCCTATAACCCGAGTTGGAGTTCACCCCTCCACTTT. As protein: CAWSPYNPSWSSPLHF.